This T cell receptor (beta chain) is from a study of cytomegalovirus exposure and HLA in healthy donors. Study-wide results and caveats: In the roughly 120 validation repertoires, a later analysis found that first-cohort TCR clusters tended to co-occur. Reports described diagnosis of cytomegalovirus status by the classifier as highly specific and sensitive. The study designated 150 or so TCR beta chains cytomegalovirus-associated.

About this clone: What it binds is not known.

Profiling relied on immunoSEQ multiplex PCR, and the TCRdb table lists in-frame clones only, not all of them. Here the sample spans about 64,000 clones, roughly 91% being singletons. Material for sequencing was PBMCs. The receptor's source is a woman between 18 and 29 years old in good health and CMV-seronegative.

Written as DNA, the CDR3 is TGTGCCTGGAGTGTGACAGGGGGCACCGGGGAGCTGTTTTTT. It yields the protein CAWSVTGGTGELFF. V and J are TRBV30 and TRBJ2-2, with 9 bases that match TRBD1. Germline-derived CDR1 and CDR2 are GTSNPN and SVGIG (reference sequence). This CDR3 has 14 residues. J gave up 4 bases and V 0 bases, and 0 bases lay outside the gene matches.